A single T cell receptor beta chain is shown here with its context. Its antigen is unknown. Nothing much larger sits one base from this clone, and base qualities are not available. Library method: the immunoSEQ multiplex PCR assay. In the paper's pipeline: A statistical classification framework was developed to diagnose cytomegalovirus status using the catalog of TCR beta chain sequences. In its TCRdb copy, this immuneACCESS table keeps in-frame sequences only and misses some clones. Where compared with another copy, unresolved V genes explain less than half of these, and the others have no known cause. V and J calls and clone size come straight from that table; D and trimming were deduced from the DNA. The sample records approximately 280,000 clones, 86% of which are singletons. The top ten hold less than 1.2% of the sample. Measured from the cysteine to the phenylalanine, the CDR3 is 16 residues long. Here the CDR3 DNA is all that survives: 48 bases in frame from base 1. Trimming accounts for 5 bases at V and 9 bases at J, while the number of junction bases matched to no gene is 12. The germline V gene supplies CDR1 MDHEN and CDR2 SYDVKM.

The donors belonged to the validation cohort of about 120 subjects, which was separate from the 666-subject first cohort. These data come from a study of cytomegalovirus exposure and HLA in healthy donors (TCRdb year 2017). Turning to the overall study: According to a later analysis, one platform produced both the roughly 130 validation repertoires and the 670 or so repertoires of the first cohort. The study was designed to test whether signatures of past pathogen exposure could be identified by cataloging public T cell receptors. Along with the approximately 620-subject first cohort, a separate validation cohort of around 120 different subjects was used. High-throughput TCR immunosequencing, statistical association of individual TCRs with disease status, and machine learning were combined to predict cytomegalovirus infection status.

What the research found in general, with its limitations: While some public TCRs were present in many individuals, most TCR sequences turned up only very rarely across donors. Three of the identified cytomegalovirus-associated TCR beta chains were confirmed in vitro to be specific for cytomegalovirus antigens. A total of fewer than 200 TCR beta chains were listed by the study as associated with cytomegalovirus. Subsequent analysis determined that TCRs grouped into clusters in the first cohort also showed a tendency toward co-occurrence across the 120 or so validation repertoires, and 85% to 95% of cluster scores exceeded 0. Cytomegalovirus status was reported to be diagnosed by the classifier with high specificity and sensitivity in both the original and validation cohorts. It was suggested by the authors that the approach could potentially be generalized to other disease states and immunological phenotypes. The validation cohort had no HLA typing available for a later analysis, so co-occurrence within that cohort was assessed over all 120 or so repertoires.

The clonotype comes from a young woman in good health and CMV-seronegative. The chain joins TRBV28 to TRBJ2-1; 11 bases in the junction line up with TRBD1. Sequenced input: PBMCs. The nucleotide sequence reads as follows: TGTGCCAGCAGTGCTCCCGGGACAGGGGGGATACCTGAGCAGTTCTTC. Its protein product is CASSAPGTGGIPEQFF.